Below are 27 T cell receptor beta chains sequenced from a single sample in a study of shared clonotypes between healthy human individuals. Naive CD8 cells comprised CD45RO-negative, CCR7-positively selected cells, excluding terminally differentiated effector memory CD45RA+ cells. Here immunoSEQ multiplex PCR was the method, and the copy in TCRdb shows in-frame clones only, minus some. Of about 700,000 clones listed, under 95% were seen once; the top ten hold 24%. Sequences were obtained from naive CD8+ T cells sorted from blood. These receptors originate from a man aged 25-45 years in good health.

The chain links TRBV4-1 to TRBJ2-7, with D unclear. V lost 1 base and J lost 0, with 7 bases in between. CDR1 and CDR2 (germline): MGHRA, YSYEKL. The CDR3 loop spans 14 amino acids. DNA for the CDR3: TGCGCCAGCAGCCAAGTCGGTTTCTCCTACGAGCAGTACTTC. Protein product: CASSQVGFSYEQYF.

The V call is TRBV6-5, the J call TRBJ2-1; no firm D call. The CDR3 length is 12 residues. The germline CDR1 and CDR2 sequences are MNHEY and SVGAGI. The V end lost 2 bases, the J end lost 9 bases, and 8 bases lay between the germline ends. For the CDR3, the DNA is TGTGCCAGCAGTTACCCGCTGGGTGAGCAGTTCTTC. Protein sequence: CASSYPLGEQFF.

The chain carries TRBV5-4 and TRBJ2-5; possible D gene TRBD1, 6 bases. CDR1 is SGHNT, CDR2 YYREEE, per germline (reference sequence). The length of the CDR3 is 16 residues. The V end was cut by 4 bases, the J end by 3 bases, with 19 bases between. The CDR3 spells CASSHIGAGVEETQYF. The CDR3 coding sequence is TGTGCCAGCAGCCACATCGGGGCAGGGGTCGAAGAGACCCAGTACTTC.

The V gene is TRBV18, the J gene TRBJ2-2; 8 nucleotides line up with TRBD1. The length of the CDR3 is 19 residues. Losses at the gene ends were 0 bases for V and 5 bases for J; bases not matched to a gene: 14. Germline CDR1 KGHSH, CDR2 LQKENI. The CDR3, as DNA: TGTGCCAGCTCACCACCTCCAGGGGGCGACACAACTTTGACCGGGGAGCTGTTTTTT. This codes for CASSPPPGGDTTLTGELFF.

The chain uses TRBV6-5 and TRBJ1-1; possible D gene TRBD1, 6 bases. The ends were cut back, 6 bases at V and 11 bases at J, with 13 bases in the middle. Per germline, CDR1 MNHEY and CDR2 SVGAGI. The CDR3 runs to 11 residues. CDR3 in DNA: TGTGCCAGCAGCACCGGGACATTGGCTTTCTTT. This sequence encodes CASSTGTLAFF.

The rearrangement links TRBV19 to TRBJ2-7; D is undetermined. Trimming removed 10 bases at V and 1 base at J, with 14 bases between. The CDR3 consists of 13 residues. The germline CDR1 and CDR2 sequences are LNHDA and SQIVND (reference sequence). CDR3 protein: CATQSLYSYEQYF. CDR3 bases: TGTGCCACCCAGAGCCTCTATTCCTACGAGCAGTACTTC.

V gene TRBV7-2 combines with J gene TRBJ2-5; D uncertain. The CDR3 runs to 11 residues. Germline V CDR1 and CDR2: SGHTA, FQGNSA. The V gene lost 4 bases and the J gene lost 1 base, with 1 base spanning the gap. The CDR3 DNA is TGTGCCAGCAGCTCCCAAGAGACCCAGTACTTC. It specifies CASSSQETQYF.

V gene TRBV11-2 combines with J gene TRBJ1-1; D uncertain. The CDR3 is 14 residues long. Germline CDR1 SGHAT, CDR2 FQNNGV. Trimming pared 0 bases from V and 8 bases from J, leaving 13 bases between. CDR3 residues: CASSLDDGADEAFF. The CDR3 DNA follows: TGTGCCAGCAGCTTAGATGACGGTGCCGACGAAGCTTTCTTT.

This clone has only a few counts. This chain links TRBV9 with TRBJ2-3, with a weak D call TRBD1 (6 bases). There are 16 residues in the CDR3. CDR1 is SGDLS, CDR2 YYNGEE, per germline. Trimming removed 2 bases at V and 0 bases at J, with 13 bases between. The CDR3 region has the DNA TGTGCCAGCAGCGTTCCTCCGGACAGAAGCACAGATACGCAGTATTTT. Translated, it gives CASSVPPDRSTDTQYF.

J is TRBJ2-3 and V is TRBV7-6; weak D call: TRBD2 (5 bases). Deletions cut 4 bases from V and 6 bases from J, with 35 bases between. The CDR3 is 21 residues long. Germline V gives CDR1 SGHVS, CDR2 FNYEAQ. The CDR3 spells CASSSLPGGERADLRVDTQYF. The CDR3 DNA reads as TGTGCCAGCAGCTCCCTCCCTGGCGGAGAACGAGCGGACCTTAGGGTCGATACGCAGTATTTT.

The rearrangement links TRBV19 to TRBJ2-7, with D unclear. Trimming took off 7 bases at V and 3 bases at J, with 13 bases between the two ends. This CDR3 has 13 residues. The germline CDR1 and CDR2 sequences are LNHDA and SQIVND (reference sequence). CDR3 coding DNA: TGTGCCAGTAAGGAGTCTGGGAACTACGAGCAGTACTTC. Residues: CASKESGNYEQYF.

A note on this clone: The junction shows a germline mismatch at one end, possibly a read error. The chain has TRBV7-9 and TRBJ2-1; D possibly corresponds to TRBD1 (6 bases). The germline V gene encodes CDR1 SEHNR and CDR2 FQNEAQ (reference sequence). The CDR3 sequence is 15 residues long. The CDR3 spells CASSSTGPSSNEQFF. CDR3 in DNA: TGTGCCAGCAGCTCGACAGGTCCTTCCTCCAATGAGCAGTTCTTC.

The CDR3 spells CASSRGQGLAGYNEQFF. The CDR3 nucleotides are TGTGCCAGCAGCCGAGGCCAGGGACTAGCGGGTTACAATGAGCAGTTCTTC. The rearrangement uses TRBV14 and TRBJ2-1; 12 bases match TRBD2. With V trimmed by 4 bases and J by 4 bases, 8 bases remained unmatched. CDR3 length: 17 residues. Germline-derived CDR1 and CDR2 are SGHDN and FVKESK.

This clone appeared a single time. The sample carries other DNA sequences with the same CDR3. This chain's CDR3 is CASSLAGNYGYTF. CDR3 sequence (DNA): TGTGCCAGCAGTTTAGCAGGGAACTATGGCTACACCTTC. The chain carries TRBV27 and TRBJ1-2, with a possible D match to TRBD1 (5 bases). Trimming removed 2 bases from V and 2 bases from J, with 6 bases in between. This CDR3 region has 13 residues. Germline V gene lookup returns CDR1 MNHEY and CDR2 SMNVEV (reference sequence).

The J gene is TRBJ2-2, the V gene TRBV7-9; a weak D match, TRBD1 (5 bases). Germline V lookup: CDR1 SEHNR, CDR2 FQNEAQ (reference sequence). The CDR3 covers 13 residues. The ends were cut back, 5 bases at V and 5 bases at J, with 9 bases in the middle. The CDR3 protein is CASSAPGTGELFF. In DNA form, the CDR3 reads TGTGCCAGCAGCGCACCAGGGACCGGGGAGCTGTTTTTT.

The chain joins TRBV29-1 to TRBJ2-1; 8 bases line up with TRBD2. V dropped 5 bases and J dropped 4; count of bases not matched to a gene: 4. In germline, CDR1 is SQVTM, CDR2 ANQGSEA. The CDR3 runs 13 residues. Here the CDR3 reads CSVISGSYNEQFF. CDR3 in DNA: TGCAGCGTTATCAGCGGGAGTTACAATGAGCAGTTCTTC.

The CDR3 here is CATSRDAGRGRAGEQFF. The CDR3 DNA follows: TGTGCCACCAGCAGAGACGCGGGTAGGGGGAGGGCCGGTGAGCAGTTCTTC. The chain joins TRBV15 to TRBJ2-1; D is perhaps TRBD2 (7 bases). The CDR3 is 17 amino acids. Deletions cut 0 bases from V and 9 bases from J, with 21 bases between. Germline assignment: CDR1 LNHNV and CDR2 YYDKDF (reference sequence).

Concerning this clone: The sample contains more than one DNA sequence encoding this CDR3. This chain links TRBV4-3 with TRBJ2-7, with 12 bases lining up with TRBD2. Looked up from germline, CDR1 is LGHNA and CDR2 is YSLEER. V lost 1 base, J lost 2 bases, and 0 bases stayed unmatched. The CDR3 covers 15 residues. CDR3 amino acids: CASSQGLAGAYEQYF. The CDR3 region has the DNA TGCGCCAGCAGCCAAGGACTAGCGGGAGCCTACGAGCAGTACTTC.

V gene TRBV29-1 combines with J gene TRBJ1-2, with 9 bases identical to TRBD1. The CDR3 contains 16 residues. Germline CDR1 is SQVTM and CDR2 is ANQGSEA. The V segment lost 7 bases and the J segment 0 bases; nucleotides outside the gene matches: 12. CDR3: CSATGGQGASNYGYTF. The DNA of the CDR3 is TGCAGCGCTACCGGGGGACAGGGTGCGTCTAACTATGGCTACACCTTC.

The chain carries TRBV7-2 and TRBJ2-3; 9 bases map to TRBD2. The CDR3 runs to 15 residues. V was clipped by 2 bases and J by 2 bases; unmatched bases: 2. In germline, CDR1 is SGHTA, CDR2 FQGNSA. The CDR3 bases are TGTGCCAGCAGCTTAATAGCGGGAGACACAGATACGCAGTATTTT. This sequence encodes CASSLIAGDTDTQYF.

This chain links TRBV28 with TRBJ1-5; D unresolved. Trimming stripped 4 bases from V and 3 bases from J, with 10 bases between. Germline CDR1 reads MDHEN; CDR2 reads SYDVKM. The CDR3 contains 14 residues. The DNA of the CDR3 is TGTGCCAGCAGTTCAGGCAGGATCAATCAGCCCCAGCATTTT. Its translation: CASSSGRINQPQHF.

The chain is built from TRBV19 and TRBJ1-1, with D hard to call. Germline CDR1 is LNHDA and CDR2 is SQIVND (reference sequence). The CDR3 has 13 amino acids. V gave up 5 bases and J gave up 1 base, with 8 bases separating them. The CDR3, as DNA: TGTGCCAGTAGTCCCCATGCGAACACTGAAGCTTTCTTT. The encoded protein is CASSPHANTEAFF.

The V call is TRBV7-2, the J call TRBJ2-1; the D is unclear. Trimming took off 3 bases at V and 6 bases at J, with 0 bases between the two ends. The germline CDR1 and CDR2 sequences are SGHTA and FQGNSA. The CDR3 has 10 residues. In nucleotides, the CDR3 is TGTGCCAGCAGCTTCAATGAGCAGTTCTTC. As protein: CASSFNEQFF.

The chain couples TRBV14 to TRBJ2-7, with D possibly called TRBD1 or TRBD2 (5 bases each). This CDR3 spans 15 amino acids. V dropped 1 base and J dropped 7 bases, with 17 bases sitting between them. Looked up from germline, CDR1 is SGHDN and CDR2 is FVKESK. The CDR3, as DNA: TGTGCCAGCAGCCAAGGCCGAATAGGGACCTGGGAGCAGTACTTC. It is translated as CASSQGRIGTWEQYF. The entire variable domain, with the rest obtained from reference TRBV14 and TRBJ2-7, is as follows: EAGVTQFPSHSVIEKGQTVTLRCDPISGHDNLYWYRRVMGKEIKFLLHFVKESKQDESGMPNNRFLAERTGGTYSTLKVQPAELEDSGVYFCASSQGRIGTWEQYFGPGTRLTVT.

This chain links TRBV6-5 with TRBJ2-7; 9 bases are shared with TRBD1. Trimming at V came to 6 bases and at J to 6 bases, leaving 9 bases not matched to a gene. This CDR3 spans 14 amino acids. The germline CDR1 and CDR2 sequences are MNHEY and SVGAGI. The CDR3, as DNA: TGTGCCAGCAGCCTTGGGACAGGGTTTTCCGAGCAGTACTTC. Protein sequence: CASSLGTGFSEQYF.

Here the CDR3 reads CASSLGASGDYEQYF. The CDR3 DNA sequence: TGTGCCAGCAGTTTAGGTGCTAGCGGAGACTACGAGCAGTACTTC. The chain employs TRBV27 and TRBJ2-7; 7 bases line up with TRBD2. Germline V gene data show CDR1 as MNHEY and CDR2 as SMNVEV (reference sequence). Losses at the gene ends were 2 bases for V and 3 bases for J; bases not matched to a gene: 7. There are 15 residues in the CDR3.

The V call is TRBV27, the J call TRBJ2-3; maybe TRBD2 (6 bases). Trimming shortened V by 7 bases and J by 3 bases, and 11 bases separated the two germline ends. The CDR3 runs 13 residues. CDR1 is MNHEY, CDR2 SMNVEV, per germline (reference sequence). CDR3 coding DNA: TGTGCCAGCACCCTTGGGGGGACAGATACGCAGTATTTT. The encoded protein is CASTLGGTDTQYF.